A single sample is the source of the 22 T cell receptor beta chains below, sequenced in a study of STAT5B mutations in CD4+ large granular lymphocyte leukemia. The data were produced by immunoSEQ multiplex PCR, yet TCRdb's version contains in-frame clones alone and is incomplete. The top ten hold around 0.57% of the sample, which has about 36,000 clones, 70% to 80% seen once. Specimen: CD4+ T cells from blood buffy coats. The receptors originated from a human donor in good health.

This rearrangement joins TRBV29-1 to TRBJ2-1, with D perhaps matching TRBD2 (5 bases). The CDR3 runs to 12 residues. The V end lost 5 bases, the J end lost 4 bases, and 9 bases lay between the germline ends. From germline, CDR1 is SQVTM and CDR2 ANQGSEA. The CDR3 loop is CSVSGSYNEQFF. Here the CDR3 DNA reads TGCAGCGTTAGCGGTAGTTACAATGAGCAGTTCTTC.

This sequence joins TRBV6-1 and TRBJ2-7; TRBD2 matches 8 bases. Looked up from germline, CDR1 is MNHNS and CDR2 is SASEGT. CDR3 size: 14 residues. The ends lost 6 bases at V and 2 bases at J; junction bases unmatched: 6. In nucleotides, the CDR3 is TGTGCCAGCAGGGCAGGCGGGGGGCCCTACGAGCAGTACTTC. This encodes CASRAGGGPYEQYF.

The gene calls are TRBV11-2 and TRBJ1-3; TRBD1 might be the D (5 bases). V lost 7 bases and J 0 bases, leaving 13 bases between the germline ends. Germline lookup yields CDR1 SGHAT and CDR2 FQNNGV. This CDR3 region has 15 residues. For the CDR3, the DNA is TGTGCCAGCATGGCAGGGTCGGCCTCTGGAAACACCATATATTTT. Translation: CASMAGSASGNTIYF.

The CDR3, as DNA: TGTGCCAGCAGCTTAGGGGCCAGGGGAGCCAAAAACATTCAGTACTTC. It translates to CASSLGARGAKNIQYF. The gene calls are TRBV7-9 and TRBJ2-4; D is perhaps TRBD1 (6 bases). Looked up from germline, CDR1 is SEHNR and CDR2 is FQNEAQ (reference sequence). V dropped 1 base and J dropped 0 bases, with 10 bases sitting between them. This CDR3 is built from 16 residues. The variable domain in full, with the rest retrieved from reference TRBV7-9 and TRBJ2-4, is DTGVSQNPRHKITKRGQNVTFRCDPISEHNRLYWYRQTLGQGPEFLTYFQNEAQLEKSRLLSDRFSAERPKGSFSTLEIQRTEQGDSAMYLCASSLGARGAKNIQYFGAGTRLSVL.

This chain links TRBV2 with TRBJ2-2; the match to TRBD1 covers 9 bases. The CDR3 is 16 amino acids. J was trimmed by 5 bases and V by 6 bases; bases with no gene match: 10. Germline V CDR1 and CDR2: SNHLY, FYNNEI. The DNA for the CDR3 is TGTGCCAGCAGCAGCACGGGACAGGGATGGACCGGGGAGCTGTTTTTT. Encoded protein: CASSSTGQGWTGELFF.

The chain uses TRBV29-1 and TRBJ1-6, with TRBD1 identical over 8 bases. With 4 bases clipped from V and 5 bases from J, the junction kept 4 bases outside the gene matches. Germline-derived CDR1 and CDR2 are SQVTM and ANQGSEA. This CDR3 comprises 14 residues. CDR3 bases: TGCAGCGTTGCTGCAGGGGGCGATAATTCACCCCTCCACTTT. It translates to CSVAAGGDNSPLHF. The whole variable domain, remainder taken from reference TRBV29-1 and TRBJ1-6, is SAVISQKPSRDICQRGTSLTIQCQVDSQVTMMFWYRQQPGQSLTLIATANQGSEATYESGFVIDKFPISRPNLTFSTLTVSNMSPEDSSIYLCSVAAGGDNSPLHFGNGTRLTVT.

This chain connects TRBV4-1 to TRBJ1-4; perhaps TRBD1 as D (6 bases). The CDR3 is made up of 16 amino acids. The germline V and J ends were trimmed by 0 bases and 5 bases, with 13 bases remaining between them. In germline, CDR1 is MGHRA, CDR2 YSYEKL. For the CDR3, the DNA is TGCGCCAGCAGCCAAGATCAGGACAGCCTCAATGAAAAACTGTTTTTT. Translation gives CASSQDQDSLNEKLFF.

V is TRBV18 and J is TRBJ2-7, with D possibly called TRBD1 or TRBD2 (5 bases each). The V end lost 0 bases, the J end lost 4 bases, and 10 bases lay between the germline ends. The length of the CDR3 is 14 residues. The germline gives CDR1 KGHSH, CDR2 LQKENI. The CDR3 reads CASSPPGEPYEQYF. In DNA, the CDR3 is TGTGCCAGCTCACCACCGGGGGAACCGTACGAGCAGTACTTC.

The V and J genes are TRBV15 and TRBJ2-5; D call uncertain. CDR3 length: 14 amino acids. The germline V gene has CDR1 LNHNV and CDR2 YYDKDF (reference sequence). V shed 1 base and J shed 5 bases, with 11 bases lying between them. The CDR3 protein is CATSRGESRETQYF. The CDR3 coding sequence is TGTGCCACCAGCAGAGGCGAAAGTAGGGAGACCCAGTACTTC. Filled out from reference TRBV15 and TRBJ2-5, the complete variable domain reads DAMVIQNPRYQVTQFGKPVTLSCSQTLNHNVMYWYQQKSSQAPKLLFHYYDKDFNNEADTPDNFQSRRPNTSFCFLDIRSPGLGDTAMYLCATSRGESRETQYFGPGTRLLVL.

The genes are TRBV5-1 and TRBJ2-1; 12 nucleotides align to TRBD2. The J segment lost 1 base and the V segment lost 5 bases, leaving 4 bases of the junction unmatched. Germline CDR1 SGHRS, CDR2 YFSETQ. The CDR3 consists of 16 residues. CDR3 in DNA: TGCGCCAGCAGGCTAGCGGGGGGGCCTTCCTACAATGAGCAGTTCTTC. Translation gives CASRLAGGPSYNEQFF.

The V and J genes are TRBV13 and TRBJ2-5; D gene ambiguous. Germline lookup yields CDR1 PRHDT and CDR2 FYEKMQ (reference sequence). Trimming took 5 bases from V and 1 from J, leaving 5 bases between them. The CDR3 totals 12 residues. The CDR3 loop is CASSARQETQYF. The CDR3 region has the DNA TGTGCCAGCAGCGCCCGCCAAGAGACCCAGTACTTC.

This clone was detected a few times. The V gene is TRBV18, the J gene TRBJ2-7; 9 bases fit TRBD1. The junction had 0 bases not matched to a gene; V was cut back by 0 bases and J by 6 bases. The germline V gene has CDR1 KGHSH and CDR2 LQKENI. The CDR3 runs 13 residues. The CDR3 spells CASSPPTGGEQYF. As DNA, the CDR3 is TGTGCCAGCTCACCACCGACAGGGGGCGAGCAGTACTTC.

J is TRBJ2-7 and V is TRBV10-3, with a tentative D call TRBD1 (5 bases). This CDR3 is built from 14 residues. Trimming cost V 10 bases and J 4 bases, with 20 bases left between them. The germline gives CDR1 ENHRY, CDR2 SYGVKD. CDR3 nucleotide sequence: TGTGCCACTTCAACAGGTCCCAATGGTTACGAGCAGTACTTC. Its protein product is CATSTGPNGYEQYF.

The chain recombines TRBV6-6 with TRBJ2-5; either TRBD1 or TRBD2 may supply D (6 bases each). Germline loops: CDR1 MNHNY, CDR2 SVGAGI (reference sequence). With 2 bases removed from V and 4 bases from J, the gap between germline ends came to 11 bases. The CDR3 runs 14 residues. In DNA form, the CDR3 reads TGTGCCAGCAGTTACCCCGGGGGCCGAGAGACCCAGTACTTC. It yields the protein CASSYPGGRETQYF.

The CDR3 spells CASSPGGGWDTEAFF. CDR3 bases: TGTGCCAGCAGCCCCGGAGGGGGCTGGGACACTGAAGCTTTCTTT. The chain joins TRBV5-8 to TRBJ1-1; 7 positions agree with TRBD1. The CDR3 is 15 residues long. V gave up 4 bases and J gave up 3 bases; unmatched junction bases: 9. CDR1 and CDR2 (germline): SGHTS, YDEGEE.

The chain has TRBV6-5 and TRBJ1-4, with 9 bases lining up with TRBD1. There are 15 residues in the CDR3. V lost 6 bases to trimming and J lost 5 bases; unmatched junction nucleotides: 7. Germline lookup yields CDR1 MNHEY and CDR2 SVGAGI. CDR3 sequence: CASRDGTGLNEKLFF. DNA of the CDR3: TGTGCCAGCAGGGACGGGACAGGGTTAAATGAAAAACTGTTTTTT.

This chain connects TRBV7-2 to TRBJ2-1; 9 bases match TRBD1. The CDR3 has 13 amino acids. Trimming at V came to 1 base and at J to 15 bases, leaving 7 bases not matched to a gene. Germline-derived CDR1 and CDR2 are SGHTA and FQGNSA. CDR3 coding DNA: TGTGCCAGCAGCTTAGTGATACAGGGGGCGGTGTTCTTC. Protein product: CASSLVIQGAVFF.

The gene calls are TRBV7-9 and TRBJ2-7, with 9 bases matching TRBD2. V shed 5 bases, J shed 3 bases, and the junction held 11 bases outside the gene matches. This CDR3 contains 16 residues. CDR1 is SEHNR, CDR2 FQNEAQ, per germline (reference sequence). The CDR3 coding sequence is TGTGCCAGCAGCGGACTCCGAAAGACTAGCGGCTACGAGCAGTACTTC. Protein sequence: CASSGLRKTSGYEQYF.

On this clone itself: Other DNA sequences in the same sample also yield this CDR3. The chain couples TRBV7-9 to TRBJ1-6; D is unresolved. There are 11 residues in the CDR3. Trimming shortened V by 4 bases and J by 8 bases, and 3 bases separated the two germline ends. Germline V gene sequence: CDR1 SEHNR, CDR2 FQNEAQ (reference sequence). The CDR3 DNA is TGTGCCAGCAGCTCCGATTCACCCCTCCACTTT. Its translation: CASSSDSPLHF.

This chain connects TRBV18 to TRBJ2-5, with 9 positions matching TRBD2. V dropped 3 bases and J dropped 2; count of bases not matched to a gene: 7. The CDR3 totals 16 residues. Germline V gene lookup returns CDR1 KGHSH and CDR2 LQKENI. CDR3 nucleotides: TGTGCCAGCTCACCTTTGACTAGCGGATTACAAGAGACCCAGTACTTC. It encodes CASSPLTSGLQETQYF.

This sequence joins TRBV5-4 and TRBJ2-1, with D unresolved. Trimming pared 0 bases from V and 6 bases from J, leaving 10 bases between. The CDR3 sequence is 14 residues long. CDR1 is SGHNT, CDR2 YYREEE, per germline (reference sequence). This CDR3 is CASSLAGAVNEQFF. CDR3 bases: TGTGCCAGCAGCTTGGCCGGCGCGGTCAATGAGCAGTTCTTC.

The chain employs TRBV5-1 and TRBJ2-1; 7 bases fit TRBD2. CDR1 and CDR2 from the germline V gene are SGHRS and YFSETQ. The CDR3 has 16 amino acids. V lost 4 bases, J lost 15 bases, and 22 bases stayed unmatched. As DNA, the CDR3 is TGCGCCAGCAGCCCTGGCGGTCTAGCGGCCCCCACCAGTCTGTTCTTC. It encodes CASSPGGLAAPTSLFF. The full variable domain, rest sourced from reference TRBV5-1 and TRBJ2-1, is KAGVTQTPRYLIKTRGQQVTLSCSPISGHRSVSWYQQTPGQGLQFLFEYFSETQRNKGNFPGRFSGRQFSNSRSEMNVSTLELGDSALYLCASSPGGLAAPTSLFFGPGTRLTVL.